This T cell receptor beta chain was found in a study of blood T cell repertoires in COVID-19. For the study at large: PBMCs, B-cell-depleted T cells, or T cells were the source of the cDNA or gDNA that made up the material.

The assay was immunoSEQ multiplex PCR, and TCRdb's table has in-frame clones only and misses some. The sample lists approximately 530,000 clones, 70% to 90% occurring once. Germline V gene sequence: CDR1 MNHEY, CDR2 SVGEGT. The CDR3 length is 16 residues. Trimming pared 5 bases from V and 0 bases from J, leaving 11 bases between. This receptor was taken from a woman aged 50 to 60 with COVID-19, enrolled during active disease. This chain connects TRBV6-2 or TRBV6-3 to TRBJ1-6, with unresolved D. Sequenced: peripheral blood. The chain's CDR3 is CASSLPGNSYNSPLHF. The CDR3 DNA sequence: TGTGCCAGCAGTCTGCCGGGAAACTCCTATAATTCACCCCTCCACTTT.